Sequencing of this TCR beta chain was carried out in a study of regulatory T cells in long-lasting Graves disease. This CDR3 spans 13 amino acids. Germline V gene data show CDR1 as GTSNPN and CDR2 as SVGIG (reference sequence). V shed 2 bases and J shed 4 bases, with 10 bases lying between them. Time point of the sample: persistent/refractory GD, antithyroid drugs over 5 years with positive TRAb. From PBMCs, RNA was extracted and then used to make the TCR library. On this clonotype: Its target is not known.

Both iRepertoire HTBI primers and Arm-PCR of CDR3 regions were used to build the TCR beta libraries. Per the study methods: Samples jointly harbored roughly 60 TRBV and 14 TRBJ segments. TCRdb called the multiplex PCR reads again in MiXCR, with one record for every CDR3 protein. TCRdb's processing, not the authors', yielded these V and J calls. The sample lists hundreds of thousands of distinct CDR3 sequences, approximately 22% occurring once. Study-level findings and limits: Persistent disease preferred TRBV28, TRBJ1-2 and TRBJ2-5. Persistent patients had a count of shared public clonotypes (more than 2,500) that exceeded that of new patients (around 910).

The rearrangement uses TRBV30 and TRBJ2-3, with a possible D match to TRBD2 (6 bases). Sequenced here: peripheral blood mononuclear cells (PBMCs), sampled when the disease was refractory, from a patient treated with antithyroid drugs. This TCR was recovered from a female donor with Graves disease. As DNA, the CDR3 is TGTGCCTGGAGTCCGGGACTCGCAGATACGCAGTATTTT. Its translation is CAWSPGLADTQYF. The whole variable domain, remainder taken from reference TRBV30 and TRBJ2-3, is SQTIHQWPATLVQPVGSPLSLECTVEGTSNPNLYWYRQAAGRGLQLLFYSVGIGQISSEVPQNLSASRPQDRQFILSSKKLLLSDSGFYLCAWSPGLADTQYFGPGTRLTVL.